A selection of T cell receptor beta chains follows, all from one sample in a study of blood T cell repertoires in COVID-19. TCRdb's copy holds only in-frame clones and misses some; the assay was immunoSEQ multiplex PCR. The table has approximately 50,000 clones, around four fifths seen once. The sequenced sample consisted of peripheral blood. These receptors were obtained from a human donor in a cohort sampled during active COVID-19. The CDR3 runs from the conserved cysteine through the conserved F or W. A D gene is named only where the DNA matches it firmly. Clone size appears in some rows only: once, few, many, or a class for an expanded clone.

clone size	V gene	D gene	J gene	CDR3 protein	CDR3 DNA
-	TRBV12-3/TRBV12-4	TRBD1	TRBJ2-7	CATRQGLYEQYF	TGTGCCACCAGACAGGGTCTCTACGAGCAGTACTTC
-	TRBV11-2	-	TRBJ1-6	CASSLRPGENSPLHF	TGTGCCAGCAGCTTAAGACCGGGGGAGAATTCACCCCTCCACTTT
-	TRBV7-8	TRBD1	TRBJ1-6	CASSLVTGGINNSPLHF	TGTGCCAGCAGCTTAGTCACAGGGGGTATCAATAATTCACCCCTCCACTTT
-	TRBV4-2	-	TRBJ1-2	CASSPLGANYGYTF	TGTGCCAGCAGCCCATTGGGAGCTAACTATGGCTACACCTTC
-	TRBV27	TRBD1	TRBJ2-1	CASSRTGNLYYNEQFF	TGTGCCAGCAGTCGGACAGGCAACCTTTACTACAATGAGCAGTTCTTC
-	TRBV7-2	TRBD2	TRBJ2-7	CASSLDGGGVPYEQYF	TGTGCCAGCAGCTTAGATGGCGGGGGGGTGCCGTACGAGCAGTACTTC
-	TRBV19	TRBD2	TRBJ2-3	CASRRSGLAGDPAGDTQYF	TGTGCCTCAAGGCGCTCAGGGCTAGCGGGGGATCCGGCGGGTGATACGCAGTATTTT
-	TRBV5-1	-	TRBJ1-2	CASSLARTHGYTF	TGCGCCAGCAGCTTGGCCCGGACACATGGCTACACCTTC
-	TRBV27	-	TRBJ2-1	CASSSYRINEQFF	TGTGCCAGCAGTTCTTACAGGATAAATGAGCAGTTCTTC
-	TRBV28	TRBD2	TRBJ2-5	CASSFLAGGPRETQYF	TGTGCCAGCAGTTTTCTAGCGGGGGGGCCTAGAGAGACCCAGTACTTC
-	TRBV7-3	-	TRBJ2-2	CASSLGDSHTGELFF	TGTGCCAGCAGCTTAGGTGACAGTCACACCGGGGAGCTGTTTTTT
-	TRBV6-4	-	TRBJ2-3	CARGGLLGCTDTQYF	TGTGCCAGGGGGGGACTCTTGGGATGCACAGATACGCAGTATTTT
-	TRBV10-3	-	TRBJ1-2	CAIRSDSLYGYTF	TGTGCCATCAGATCAGACAGCCTTTATGGCTACACCTTC
-	TRBV19	-	TRBJ1-1	CASSIGRGLNTEAFF	TGTGCCAGTAGTATAGGACGAGGATTGAACACTGAAGCTTTCTTT
-	TRBV9	-	TRBJ2-4	CASSVGGTGSIQYF	TGTGCCAGCAGCGTAGGGGGGACTGGTTCCATTCAGTACTTC
-	TRBV4-1	TRBD1	TRBJ2-2	CASSQDVQGAQPGELFF	TGCGCCAGCAGCCAAGACGTGCAGGGGGCGCAACCCGGGGAGCTGTTTTTT
-	TRBV3-1/TRBV3-2	TRBD2	TRBJ2-1	CASSQFGGGTLGEQFF	TGTGCCAGCAGCCAGTTTGGCGGGGGTACCCTTGGTGAGCAGTTCTTC
-	TRBV2	-	TRBJ2-1	CASSADGGVPNEQFF	TGTGCCAGCAGTGCGGACGGGGGAGTTCCTAATGAGCAGTTCTTC
-	TRBV7-9	TRBD2	TRBJ2-2	CASSLVRGNSPLFF	TGTGCCAGCAGCTTAGTGCGGGGGAATTCGCCGCTGTTTTTT
-	TRBV19	-	TRBJ1-2	CASSPTAPYGYTF	TGTGCCAGTAGTCCTACAGCCCCCTATGGCTACACCTTC
-	TRBV6-5	TRBD2	TRBJ2-3	CAGLGLASTDTQYF	TGTGCCGGTTTGGGACTAGCGAGCACAGATACGCAGTATTTT
-	TRBV6-5	-	TRBJ2-3	CASRPTATSTDTQYF	TGTGCCAGCAGGCCAACAGCAACTAGCACAGATACGCAGTATTTT
-	TRBV7-9	-	TRBJ2-2	CASSLMLVGLGTGELFF	TGTGCCAGCAGCTTAATGTTAGTCGGACTCGGGACCGGGGAGCTGTTTTTT
-	TRBV10-1	TRBD2	TRBJ2-3	CASSRLAGSTDTQYF	TGCGCCAGCAGCAGACTAGCGGGGAGCACAGATACGCAGTATTTT
-	TRBV19	-	TRBJ1-3	CASSIGAFISGNTIYF	TGTGCCAGTAGTATAGGGGCCTTTATCTCTGGAAACACCATATATTTT
once	TRBV3-1/TRBV3-2	TRBD2	TRBJ2-7	CASSQRLLAGDTYEQYF	TGTGCCAGCAGCCAAAGGCTACTAGCGGGGGATACCTACGAGCAGTACTTC
few	TRBV30	-	TRBJ1-1	CAWSGSSGKAFF	TGTGCCTGGAGTGGTAGTTCAGGGAAAGCTTTCTTT
-	TRBV6-5	-	TRBJ1-5	CASTKGSNQPQHF	TGTGCCAGTACGAAGGGGAGCAATCAGCCCCAGCATTTT
-	TRBV6-5	-	TRBJ2-2	CASSPGSGELFF	TGTGCCAGCAGTCCCGGGTCCGGGGAGCTGTTTTTT
-	TRBV11-2	TRBD1	TRBJ1-4	CASSRTGGTIEKLFF	TGTGCCAGCAGCCGTACAGGGGGCACCATTGAAAAACTGTTTTTT
once	TRBV6-5	TRBD2	TRBJ2-1	CASSRTSGAFVEQFF	TGTGCCAGCAGTCGGACTAGCGGGGCTTTTGTAGAGCAGTTCTTC
-	TRBV9	TRBD1	TRBJ1-3	CASSALAGTGSGNTIYF	TGTGCCAGCAGCGCTCTCGCCGGGACAGGGTCTGGAAACACCATATATTTT
-	TRBV9	TRBD1	TRBJ2-2	CASSVDPTGVAGELFF	TGTGCCAGCAGCGTAGACCCGACAGGGGTGGCCGGGGAGCTGTTTTTT
few	TRBV5-1	-	TRBJ2-7	CASSLVTGQGYEQYF	TGCGCCAGCAGCTTGGTGACAGGTCAAGGCTACGAGCAGTACTTC
-	TRBV5-1	TRBD2	TRBJ2-3	CASSFSGGVDTQYF	TGCGCCAGCAGCTTCAGCGGGGGGGTAGATACGCAGTATTTT
once	TRBV12-3/TRBV12-4	TRBD1	TRBJ2-1	CASEGGTGNEQFF	TGTGCCAGCGAGGGGGGGACAGGGAATGAGCAGTTCTTC
-	TRBV3-1/TRBV3-2	-	TRBJ2-5	CASSLPLRETQYF	TGTGCCAGCAGTTTACCCCTCCGGGAGACCCAGTACTTC
-	TRBV9	TRBD1	TRBJ1-1	CASSVTGADTEAFF	TGTGCCAGCAGCGTGACAGGGGCGGACACTGAAGCTTTCTTT
-	TRBV2	-	TRBJ2-1	CASSRQGGGGEQFF	TGTGCCAGCAGTCGACAGGGAGGCGGCGGTGAGCAGTTCTTC
-	TRBV14	-	TRBJ2-3	CASSQDRGTSTDTQYF	TGTGCCAGCAGCCAAGACCGGGGGACTAGCACAGATACGCAGTATTTT
-	TRBV9	-	TRBJ2-3	CASSPRQGEGGDTQYF	TGTGCCAGCAGCCCTCGACAGGGAGAGGGAGGAGATACGCAGTATTTT
-	TRBV9	TRBD2	TRBJ2-3	CASSVRDYTDTQYF	TGTGCCAGCAGCGTGAGGGACTACACAGATACGCAGTATTTT
few	TRBV7-3	TRBD2	TRBJ2-1	CASSFRAGSYNEQFF	TGTGCCAGCAGCTTTCGAGCGGGATCCTACAATGAGCAGTTCTTC
once	TRBV23-1	-	TRBJ1-5	CAIPTGEPQHF	TGCGCCATCCCAACAGGAGAGCCCCAGCATTTT
-	TRBV18	-	TRBJ1-4	CASSPREKTNEKLFF	TGTGCCAGCTCACCACGGGAGAAGACTAATGAAAAACTGTTTTTT
-	TRBV6-5	-	TRBJ1-6	CASNREGLGSPLHF	TGTGCCAGCAATCGGGAGGGGCTGGGGTCACCCCTCCACTTT
-	TRBV7-8	TRBD1	TRBJ1-5	CASSAGTGSNQPQHF	TGTGCCAGCAGCGCCGGGACAGGGAGCAATCAGCCCCAGCATTTT
-	TRBV19	-	TRBJ2-1	CASSIKESGMSKPFF	TGTGCCAGTAGTATTAAGGAGTCGGGGATGAGCAAGCCGTTCTTC
-	TRBV20-1	TRBD1	TRBJ2-3	CSASRTGEDF	TGCAGTGCTAGTAGGACAGGGGAGGATTTT
-	TRBV18	-	TRBJ1-4	CASSHDRTSEKLFF	TGTGCCAGCTCACACGACAGGACATCTGAAAAACTGTTTTTT
-	TRBV5-1	-	TRBJ1-6	CASSGQTLNSPLHF	TGCGCCAGCAGCGGACAGACCCTTAATTCACCCCTCCACTTT
-	TRBV5-1	-	TRBJ2-1	CASSLGGHYNEQFF	TGCGCCAGCAGCTTGGGGGGGCATTACAATGAGCAGTTCTTC
few	TRBV6-6	-	TRBJ2-7	CASSAESYEQYF	TGTGCCAGCAGCGCGGAATCCTACGAGCAGTACTTC
-	TRBV4-2	TRBD2	TRBJ2-2	CASSQRLAGGRILNTGELFF	TGTGCCAGCAGCCAGAGACTAGCGGGGGGGCGGATTTTAAACACCGGGGAGCTGTTTTTT
once	TRBV30	TRBD1	TRBJ1-4	CAWLGQGTNEKLFF	TGTGCCTGGCTTGGACAGGGGACTAATGAAAAACTGTTTTTT
-	TRBV5-1	-	TRBJ2-7	CASSTSITGEQYF	TGCGCCAGCAGCACCTCTATCACCGGCGAGCAGTACTTC
-	TRBV11-2	TRBD1	TRBJ2-3	CASSSPRATGVQYF	TGTGCCAGCAGCTCCCCCCGGGCCACAGGGGTGCAGTATTTT
few	TRBV27	-	TRBJ1-6	CASSPFSASSYNSPLHF	TGTGCCAGCAGTCCGTTCAGCGCGAGCTCCTATAATTCACCCCTCCACTTT
-	TRBV2	-	TRBJ1-2	CASSRDTLGNGYTF	TGTGCCAGCAGTCGGGACACCCTGGGGAATGGCTACACCTTC
-	TRBV14	-	TRBJ2-1	CASSQRRTDYNEQFF	TGTGCCAGCAGCCAACGGCGGACTGATTACAATGAGCAGTTCTTC